Below, 20 T cell receptor beta chains from the same sample are listed, as sequenced in a study of T cell changes during pregnancy in multiple sclerosis (dated by TCRdb to between 2019 and 2020). The library was produced with the immunoSEQ multiplex PCR assay. This immuneACCESS table, as held by TCRdb, lists in-frame sequences with V and J called but not all clones. Of the missing ones, under half trace to an unresolved V gene in checked studies; the others have no known cause. Counted in this sample were about 99,000 clones; about 91% of them appeared once. The top ten clones comprise 0.8% to 1% of the sample. This material consisted of peripheral blood, taken after pregnancy. The receptors come from a female donor with multiple sclerosis, enrolled in a pregnancy study.

V is TRBV25-1 and J is TRBJ1-2; the D is unclear. Germline CDR1 and CDR2: MGHDK and SYGVNS. V lost 4 bases to trimming and J lost 8 bases, with 14 bases between them. The length of the CDR3 is 13 residues. The CDR3 protein is CASSGFTAGGYTF. The DNA of the CDR3 is TGTGCCAGCAGTGGCTTCACGGCGGGGGGCTACACCTTC.

The chain has TRBV7-3 and TRBJ1-6, with D perhaps matching TRBD1 (5 bases). Germline CDR1 SGHTA, CDR2 FQGTGA. V was cut by 1 base and J by 10 bases, with 14 bases left in between. This CDR3 region has 15 residues. CDR3 residues: CASSLMPGVDSPLHF. The CDR3 DNA is TGTGCCAGCAGCTTAATGCCGGGGGTGGACTCACCCCTCCACTTT.

This chain's CDR3 is CASSTRTSGRRGNEQYF. The CDR3 DNA is TGTGCCAGCAGCACCCGGACTAGCGGGAGGCGAGGGAACGAGCAGTACTTC. The chain uses TRBV11-1 and TRBJ2-7; TRBD2 agrees at 14 bases. This CDR3 region has 17 residues. Trimming at V came to 5 bases and at J to 5 bases, leaving 11 bases not matched to a gene. From germline, CDR1 is SGHAT and CDR2 FQDESV (reference sequence).

The chain couples TRBV2 to TRBJ2-7, with 10 bases identical to TRBD1. The CDR3 contains 16 residues. V trimming: 5 bases; J trimming: 3 bases; junction bases outside the gene matches: 10. Germline lookup yields CDR1 SNHLY and CDR2 FYNNEI. This chain's CDR3 is CASSSPRDRGGYEQYF. The DNA of the CDR3 is TGTGCCAGCAGTTCGCCCAGGGACAGGGGCGGCTACGAGCAGTACTTC.

The gene calls are TRBV15 and TRBJ2-7; 7 bases line up with TRBD2. Germline V gene lookup returns CDR1 LNHNV and CDR2 YYDKDF (reference sequence). V lost 0 bases and J lost 4; bases outside the gene matches: 6. The CDR3 has 15 residues. The CDR3 nucleotides are TGTGCCACCAGCAGAGAGGGACGGGGGGAATACGAGCAGTACTTC. Its translation: CATSREGRGEYEQYF.

The J gene is TRBJ2-2, the V gene TRBV5-8; TRBD1 matches 7 bases. The CDR3 spans 14 residues. The germline CDR1 and CDR2 sequences are SGHTS and YDEGEE. The V and J ends lost 4 bases and 13 bases, in that order; junction bases with no gene match: 13. The chain's CDR3 is CASSKTTGDSGLFF. CDR3 coding DNA: TGTGCCAGCAGCAAAACCACAGGGGATTCAGGGCTGTTTTTT.

The chain has TRBV7-7 and TRBJ2-5; 9 positions agree with TRBD1. Germline V gives CDR1 SSHAT, CDR2 FNYEAQ (reference sequence). CDR3 length equals 14 residues. V was clipped by 6 bases and J by 1 base; unmatched bases: 3. The chain's CDR3 is CASSLGQGQETQYF. DNA for the CDR3: TGTGCCAGCAGTCTGGGACAGGGCCAAGAGACCCAGTACTTC.

Only one count was recorded for this clone. The gene calls are TRBV19 and TRBJ2-2; D unresolved. Deletions cut 7 bases from V and 9 bases from J, with 18 bases between. This CDR3 region has 14 residues. From germline, CDR1 is LNHDA and CDR2 SQIVND (reference sequence). The CDR3 coding sequence is TGTGCCAGTAACATTAGGAGCCATCACTGGGAGCTGTTTTTT. This codes for CASNIRSHHWELFF.

The chain joins TRBV5-1 to TRBJ1-1, with TRBD1 matching over 7 bases. The CDR3 is made up of 15 amino acids. V gave up 4 bases and J gave up 5 bases; unmatched junction bases: 11. Germline values: CDR1 SGHRS, CDR2 YFSETQ. CDR3 protein: CASSAEATGKTEAFF. The CDR3 DNA reads as TGCGCCAGCAGCGCGGAGGCGACAGGGAAAACTGAAGCTTTCTTT.

The rearrangement links TRBV18 to TRBJ1-3; no reliable D call. CDR1 is KGHSH and CDR2 is LQKENI in the germline V gene. V was clipped by 2 bases and J by 0 bases, with 5 bases between them. The CDR3 is 14 residues long. The CDR3 nucleotides are TGTGCCAGCTCACCAGGGAGCTCTGGAAACACCATATATTTT. Translated, it gives CASSPGSSGNTIYF. The full variable domain, rest sourced from reference TRBV18 and TRBJ1-3, is NAGVMQNPRHLVRRRGQEARLRCSPMKGHSHVYWYRQLPEEGLKFMVYLQKENIIDESGMPKERFSAEFPKEGPSILRIQQVVRGDSAAYFCASSPGSSGNTIYFGEGSWLTVV.

CDR3 residues: CASSLLASWGQREQYF. Written as DNA, the CDR3 is TGTGCCAGCAGCTTATTGGCTAGCTGGGGTCAAAGGGAGCAGTATTTT. This chain connects TRBV7-8 to TRBJ2-3, with D perhaps matching TRBD2 (5 bases). Trimming pared 2 bases from V and 11 bases from J, leaving 23 bases between. The CDR3 is made up of 16 amino acids. CDR1 and CDR2 (germline): SGHVS, FQNEAQ.

This clone has just one count. The chain recombines TRBV5-6 with TRBJ2-7, with D maybe TRBD1 (5 bases). Trimming shortened V by 5 bases and J by 3 bases, and 12 bases separated the two germline ends. Germline V gives CDR1 SGHDT, CDR2 YYEEEE. This CDR3 comprises 13 residues. For the CDR3, the DNA is TGTGCCAGCAGTGACAGTGCTAGCTACGAGCAGTACTTC. It is translated as CASSDSASYEQYF.

The chain has TRBV7-3 and TRBJ2-2; 11 bases are shared with TRBD1. Germline values: CDR1 SGHTA, CDR2 FQGTGA. CDR3 size: 17 residues. J lost 3 bases, V lost 6 bases, and 9 bases had no gene match. The CDR3 nucleotides read TGTGCCAGCAGTCGGACAGGGGGCGTCCTCGACACCGGGGAGCTGTTTTTT. Its translation: CASSRTGGVLDTGELFF.

The rearrangement links TRBV18 to TRBJ2-6; D gene ambiguous. This CDR3 is 16 amino acids long. Germline V CDR1 and CDR2: KGHSH, LQKENI. The V gene lost 6 bases and the J gene lost 0 bases, with 12 bases spanning the gap. CDR3 sequence reads: CASSPYPLSGANVLTF. CDR3 bases: TGTGCCAGCTCTCCCTACCCTCTCTCTGGGGCCAACGTCCTGACTTTC.

The chain recombines TRBV7-2 with TRBJ2-7; TRBD1 agrees at 7 bases. The CDR3 covers 15 residues. Trimming cost V 6 bases and J 0 bases; bases outside gene matches: 8. Germline V gene lookup returns CDR1 SGHTA and CDR2 FQGNSA. CDR3 nucleotides: TGTGCCAGCAGACTATCCGGGGACAGCTCCTACGAGCAGTACTTC. Protein: CASRLSGDSSYEQYF.

The chain carries TRBV10-3 and TRBJ2-5, with 8 bases matching TRBD1. J lost 5 bases, V lost 8 bases, and 7 bases had no gene match. From germline, CDR1 is ENHRY and CDR2 SYGVKD. The CDR3 runs 13 residues. The CDR3 here is CAISGQGRETQYF. The DNA for the CDR3 is TGTGCCATCTCCGGACAGGGTAGGGAGACCCAGTACTTC.

This sequence joins TRBV19 and TRBJ2-1; TRBD2 matches 11 bases. J gave up 8 bases and V 8 bases, and 17 bases lay outside the gene matches. CDR3 length: 17 residues. CDR1 and CDR2 (germline): LNHDA, SQIVND (reference sequence). The CDR3 protein is CASRSSGRPLVGYEQFF. The CDR3 DNA is TGTGCCAGTCGCTCTAGCGGGAGGCCTCTCGTGGGCTATGAGCAGTTCTTC.

The V and J genes are TRBV11-1 and TRBJ2-1, with 7 nucleotides matching TRBD2. After removal of 5 bases from V and 4 bases from J, the junction contained 11 bases not matched to a gene. The V gene's germline CDR1 is SGHAT and CDR2 FQDESV (reference sequence). CDR3 length: 16 residues. The CDR3: CASSPHGRSLYNEQFF. Here the CDR3 DNA reads TGTGCCAGCAGCCCCCACGGGAGGTCCCTTTACAATGAGCAGTTCTTC.

V and J are TRBV28 and TRBJ1-1; the match to TRBD1 covers 9 bases. The junction had 8 bases not matched to a gene; V was cut back by 6 bases and J by 6 bases. CDR1 and CDR2 from the germline V gene are MDHEN and SYDVKM. CDR3 size: 14 residues. CDR3 loop: CASRAPGQGPEAFF. The CDR3, as DNA: TGTGCCAGCAGAGCCCCCGGACAGGGGCCTGAAGCTTTCTTT. The whole variable domain, filled in from reference TRBV28 and TRBJ1-1, reads DVKVTQSSRYLVKRTGEKVFLECVQDMDHENMFWYRQDPGLGLRLIYFSYDVKMKEKGDIPEGYSVSREKKERFSLILESASTNQTSMYLCASRAPGQGPEAFFGQGTRLTVV.

This clone was seen a handful of times. J is TRBJ2-7 and V is TRBV7-3; possible D gene TRBD1, 6 bases. Germline V gives CDR1 SGHTA, CDR2 FQGTGA. The CDR3 runs 13 residues. The V and J ends lost 2 bases and 4 bases respectively, with 9 bases between them. CDR3 sequence (DNA): TGTGCCAGCAGCTTAGATCAGGGGTACGAGCAGTACTTC. It encodes CASSLDQGYEQYF.